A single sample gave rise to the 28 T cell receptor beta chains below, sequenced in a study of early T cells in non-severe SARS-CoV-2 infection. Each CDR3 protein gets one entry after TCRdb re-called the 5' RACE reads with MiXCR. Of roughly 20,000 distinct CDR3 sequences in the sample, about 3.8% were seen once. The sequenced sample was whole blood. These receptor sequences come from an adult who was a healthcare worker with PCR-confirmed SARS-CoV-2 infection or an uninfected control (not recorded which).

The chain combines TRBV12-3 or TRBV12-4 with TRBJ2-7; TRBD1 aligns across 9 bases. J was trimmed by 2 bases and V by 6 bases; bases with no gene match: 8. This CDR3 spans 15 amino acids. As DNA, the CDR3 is TGTGCCAGCAGAAGTGACCGGGACAGGGCCTACGAGCAGTACTTC. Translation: CASRSDRDRAYEQYF.

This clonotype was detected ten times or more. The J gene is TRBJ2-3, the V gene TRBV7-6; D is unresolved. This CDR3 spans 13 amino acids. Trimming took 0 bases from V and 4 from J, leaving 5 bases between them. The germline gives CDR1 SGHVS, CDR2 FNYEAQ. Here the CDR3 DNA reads TGTGCCAGCAGCTTAGCGTTCGCAGATACGCAGTATTTT. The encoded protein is CASSLAFADTQYF.

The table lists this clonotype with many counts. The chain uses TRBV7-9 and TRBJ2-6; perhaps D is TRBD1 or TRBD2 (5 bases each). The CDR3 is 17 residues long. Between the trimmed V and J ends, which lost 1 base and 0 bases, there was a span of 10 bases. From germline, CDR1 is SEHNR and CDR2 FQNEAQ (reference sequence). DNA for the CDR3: TGTGCCAGCAGCTTAGGGGACGTGACCTCTGGGGCCAACGTCCTGACTTTC. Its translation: CASSLGDVTSGANVLTF.

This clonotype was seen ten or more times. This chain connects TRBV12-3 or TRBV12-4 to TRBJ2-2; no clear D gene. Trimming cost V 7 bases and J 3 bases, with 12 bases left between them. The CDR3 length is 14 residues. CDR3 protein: CASKFDFYTGELFF. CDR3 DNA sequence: TGTGCCAGCAAATTCGACTTCTACACCGGGGAGCTGTTTTTT.

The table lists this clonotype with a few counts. The CDR3 here is CASSSSPGTSLVGPSYEQYF. For the CDR3, the DNA is TGTGCCAGCAGCTCCTCGCCCGGGACCTCACTCGTGGGCCCCTCCTACGAGCAGTACTTC. V is TRBV7-6 and J is TRBJ2-7; the D gene could be TRBD1 or TRBD2 (5 bases each). CDR1 and CDR2 from the germline V gene are SGHVS and FNYEAQ. The CDR3 length is 20 residues. Deletions cut 4 bases from V and 0 bases from J, with 28 bases between.

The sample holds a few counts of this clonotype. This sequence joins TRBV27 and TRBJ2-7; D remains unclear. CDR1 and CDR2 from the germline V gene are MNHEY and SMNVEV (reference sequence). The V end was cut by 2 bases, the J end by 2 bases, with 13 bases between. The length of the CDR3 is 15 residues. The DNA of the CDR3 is TGTGCCAGCAGTTTAAGGCCAGGCCCGACCTACGAGCAGTACTTC. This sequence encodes CASSLRPGPTYEQYF.

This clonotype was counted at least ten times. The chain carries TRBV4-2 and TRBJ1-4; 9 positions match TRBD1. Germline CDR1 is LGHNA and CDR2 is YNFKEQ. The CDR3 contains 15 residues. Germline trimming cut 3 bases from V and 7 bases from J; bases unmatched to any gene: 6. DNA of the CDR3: TGTGCCAGCAGCCAGACAGGGGGTATCGGTGAAAAACTGTTTTTT. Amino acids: CASSQTGGIGEKLFF.

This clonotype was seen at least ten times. In DNA form, the CDR3 reads TGTGCCACGGGGGACAGGGCAAGCAATCAGCCCCAGCATTTT. This translates into CATGDRASNQPQHF. The rearrangement uses TRBV24-1 and TRBJ1-5; 9 nucleotides agree with TRBD1. CDR3 length equals 14 residues. The germline gives CDR1 KGHDR, CDR2 SFDVKD. V lost 10 bases, J lost 1 base, and 4 bases stayed unmatched.

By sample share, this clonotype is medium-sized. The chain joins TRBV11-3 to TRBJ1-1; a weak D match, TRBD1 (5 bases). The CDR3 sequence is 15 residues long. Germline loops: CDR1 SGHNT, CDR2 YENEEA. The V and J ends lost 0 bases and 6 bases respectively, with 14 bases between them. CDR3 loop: CASSLDLGAGPEAFF. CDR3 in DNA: TGTGCCAGCAGCTTAGATCTCGGGGCGGGCCCTGAAGCTTTCTTT.

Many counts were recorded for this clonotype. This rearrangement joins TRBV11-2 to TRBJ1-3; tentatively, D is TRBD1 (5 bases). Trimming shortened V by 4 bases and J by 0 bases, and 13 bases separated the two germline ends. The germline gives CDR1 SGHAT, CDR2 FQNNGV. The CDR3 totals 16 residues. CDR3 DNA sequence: TGTGCCAGCAGCTCCCGGGACCCGTTCTCTGGAAACACCATATATTTT. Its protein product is CASSSRDPFSGNTIYF.

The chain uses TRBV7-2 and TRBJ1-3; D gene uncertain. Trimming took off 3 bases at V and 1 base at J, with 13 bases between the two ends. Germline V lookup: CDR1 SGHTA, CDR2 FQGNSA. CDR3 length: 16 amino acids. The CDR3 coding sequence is TGTGCCAGCAGCTTCGGAGAACCGGTTTCTGGAAACACCATATATTTT. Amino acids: CASSFGEPVSGNTIYF.

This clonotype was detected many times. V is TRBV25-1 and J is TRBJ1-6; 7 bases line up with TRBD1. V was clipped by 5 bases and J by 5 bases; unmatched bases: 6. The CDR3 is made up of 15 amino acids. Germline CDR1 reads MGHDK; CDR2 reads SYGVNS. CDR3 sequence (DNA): TGTGCCAGCAGTACTCACAGGGGAGATAATTCACCCCTCCACTTT. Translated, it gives CASSTHRGDNSPLHF.

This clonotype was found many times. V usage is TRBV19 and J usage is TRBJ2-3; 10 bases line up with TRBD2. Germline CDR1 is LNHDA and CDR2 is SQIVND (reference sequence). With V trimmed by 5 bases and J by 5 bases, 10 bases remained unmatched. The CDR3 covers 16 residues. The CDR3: CASSLTSGPGKDTQYF. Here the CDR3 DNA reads TGTGCCAGTAGTCTGACTAGCGGGCCTGGGAAAGATACGCAGTATTTT.

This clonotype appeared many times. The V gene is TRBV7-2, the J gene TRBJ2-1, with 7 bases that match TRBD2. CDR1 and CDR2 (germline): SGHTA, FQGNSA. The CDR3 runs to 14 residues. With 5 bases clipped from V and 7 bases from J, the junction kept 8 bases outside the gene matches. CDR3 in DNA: TGTGCCAGCAGCCCCTCTAGCGGACGGAATGAGCAGTTCTTC. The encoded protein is CASSPSSGRNEQFF.

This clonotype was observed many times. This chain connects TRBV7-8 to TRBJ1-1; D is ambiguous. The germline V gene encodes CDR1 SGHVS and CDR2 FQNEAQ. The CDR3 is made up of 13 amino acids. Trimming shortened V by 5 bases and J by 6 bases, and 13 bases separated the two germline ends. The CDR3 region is CASSRTGKPEAFF. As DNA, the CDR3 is TGTGCCAGCAGCCGTACGGGGAAGCCTGAAGCTTTCTTT.

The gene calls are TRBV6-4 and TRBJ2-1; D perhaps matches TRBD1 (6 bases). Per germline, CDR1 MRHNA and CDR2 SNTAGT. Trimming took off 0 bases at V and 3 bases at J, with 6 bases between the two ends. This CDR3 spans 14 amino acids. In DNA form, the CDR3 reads TGTGCCAGCAGTGACTCAGGGGGCTACAATGAGCAGTTCTTC. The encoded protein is CASSDSGGYNEQFF.

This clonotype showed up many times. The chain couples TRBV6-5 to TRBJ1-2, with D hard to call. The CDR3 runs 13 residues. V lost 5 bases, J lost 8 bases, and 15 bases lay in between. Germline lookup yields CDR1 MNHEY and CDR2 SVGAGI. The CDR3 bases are TGTGCCAGCAGTCAGAATGGGGTGGGCGGCTACACCTTC. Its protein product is CASSQNGVGGYTF.

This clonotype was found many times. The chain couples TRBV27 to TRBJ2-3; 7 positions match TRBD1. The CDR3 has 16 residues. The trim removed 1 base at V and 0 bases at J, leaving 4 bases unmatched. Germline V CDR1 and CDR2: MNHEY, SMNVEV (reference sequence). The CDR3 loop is CASSLYRGVSTDTQYF. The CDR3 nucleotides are TGTGCCAGCAGTTTATACAGGGGCGTAAGCACAGATACGCAGTATTTT.

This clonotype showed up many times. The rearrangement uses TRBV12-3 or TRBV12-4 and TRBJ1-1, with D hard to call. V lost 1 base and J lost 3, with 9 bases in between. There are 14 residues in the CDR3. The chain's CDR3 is CASSLDGGYTEAFF. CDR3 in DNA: TGTGCCAGCAGTTTAGATGGAGGGTACACTGAAGCTTTCTTT.

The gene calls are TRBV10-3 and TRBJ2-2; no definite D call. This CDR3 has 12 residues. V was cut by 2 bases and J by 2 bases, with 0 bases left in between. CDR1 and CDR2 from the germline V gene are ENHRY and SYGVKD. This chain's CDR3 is CAISENTGELFF. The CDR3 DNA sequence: TGTGCCATCAGTGAGAACACCGGGGAGCTGTTTTTT.

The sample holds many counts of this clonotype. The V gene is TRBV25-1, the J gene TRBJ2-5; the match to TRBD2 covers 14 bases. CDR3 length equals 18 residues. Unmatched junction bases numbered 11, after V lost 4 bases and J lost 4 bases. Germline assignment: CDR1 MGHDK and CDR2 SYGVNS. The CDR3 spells CASSVPARLAGGRETQYF. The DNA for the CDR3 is TGTGCCAGCAGTGTGCCCGCTCGACTAGCGGGGGGGCGAGAGACCCAGTACTTC.

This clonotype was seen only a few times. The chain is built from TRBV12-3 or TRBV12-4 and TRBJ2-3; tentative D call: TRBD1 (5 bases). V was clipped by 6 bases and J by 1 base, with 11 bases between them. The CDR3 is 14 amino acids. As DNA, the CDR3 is TGTGCCAGCAGAGTGGGCAGGGGCACAGATACGCAGTATTTT. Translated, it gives CASRVGRGTDTQYF.

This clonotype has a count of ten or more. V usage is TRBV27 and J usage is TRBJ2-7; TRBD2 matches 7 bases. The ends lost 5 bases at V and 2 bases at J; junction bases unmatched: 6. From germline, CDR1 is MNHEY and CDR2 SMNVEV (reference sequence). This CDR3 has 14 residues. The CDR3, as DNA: TGTGCCAGCAGTACAGCGGGGTTCGCCTACGAGCAGTACTTC. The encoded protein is CASSTAGFAYEQYF.

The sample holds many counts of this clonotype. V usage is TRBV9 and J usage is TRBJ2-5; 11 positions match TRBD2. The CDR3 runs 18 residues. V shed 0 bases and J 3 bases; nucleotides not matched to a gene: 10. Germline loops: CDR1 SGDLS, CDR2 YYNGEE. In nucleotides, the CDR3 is TGTGCCAGCAGCGTAGCCCCTAGCGGGGGGACTATGGAAGAGACCCAGTACTTC. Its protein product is CASSVAPSGGTMEETQYF.

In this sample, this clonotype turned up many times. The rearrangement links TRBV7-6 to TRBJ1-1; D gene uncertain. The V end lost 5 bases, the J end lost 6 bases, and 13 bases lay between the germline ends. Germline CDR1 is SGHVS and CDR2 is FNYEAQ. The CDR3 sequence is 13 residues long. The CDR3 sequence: CASSLPIGPEAFF. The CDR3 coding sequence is TGTGCCAGCAGCCTGCCGATTGGCCCTGAAGCTTTCTTT.

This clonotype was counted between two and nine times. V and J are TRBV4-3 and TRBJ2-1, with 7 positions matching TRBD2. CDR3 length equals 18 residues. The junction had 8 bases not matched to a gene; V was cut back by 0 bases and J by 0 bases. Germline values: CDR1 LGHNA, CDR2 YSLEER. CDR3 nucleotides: TGCGCCAGCAGCCAAGATGGGGCGGGAGCAGGCTCCTACAATGAGCAGTTCTTC. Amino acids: CASSQDGAGAGSYNEQFF.

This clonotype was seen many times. The CDR3 sequence: CASSLSGGRYGYTF. Here the CDR3 DNA reads TGTGCCAGCAGCCTAAGTGGGGGGAGATATGGCTACACCTTC. The rearrangement joins TRBV7-2 to TRBJ1-2, with D possibly TRBD1 on 5 matching bases. The CDR3 sequence is 14 residues long. CDR1 and CDR2 (germline): SGHTA, FQGNSA. The V and J ends lost 5 bases and 5 bases respectively, with 15 bases between them.

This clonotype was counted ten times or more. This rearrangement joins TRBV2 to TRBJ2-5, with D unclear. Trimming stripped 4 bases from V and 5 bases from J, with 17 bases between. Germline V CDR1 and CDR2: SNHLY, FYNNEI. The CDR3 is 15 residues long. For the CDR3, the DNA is TGTGCCAGCAGTGCTACACCGCCCTTAAAGGAGACCCAGTACTTC. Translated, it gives CASSATPPLKETQYF.